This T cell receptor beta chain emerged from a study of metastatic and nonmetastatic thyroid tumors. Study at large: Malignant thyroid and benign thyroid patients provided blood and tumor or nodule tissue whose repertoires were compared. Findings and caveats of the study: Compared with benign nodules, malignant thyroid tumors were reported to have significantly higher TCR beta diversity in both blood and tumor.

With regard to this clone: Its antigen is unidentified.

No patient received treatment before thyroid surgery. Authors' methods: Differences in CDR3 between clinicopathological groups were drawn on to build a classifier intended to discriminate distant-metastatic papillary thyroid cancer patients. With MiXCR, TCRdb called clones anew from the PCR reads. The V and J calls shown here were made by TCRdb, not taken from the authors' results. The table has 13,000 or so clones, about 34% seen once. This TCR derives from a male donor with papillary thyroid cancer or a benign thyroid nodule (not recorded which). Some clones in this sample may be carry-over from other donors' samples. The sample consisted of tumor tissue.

CDR3 bases: TGTGCCAGCAGCTTAGCCGGGACGTTGGCGAGCTCCTACGAGCAGTACTTC. Amino acid sequence: CASSLAGTLASSYEQYF. The V gene is TRBV7-8, the J gene TRBJ2-7; D assignment may be TRBD1 or TRBD2 (5 bases each). CDR1 SGHVS and CDR2 FQNEAQ come from the germline V gene. With 0 bases removed from V and 0 bases from J, the gap between germline ends came to 15 bases. The CDR3 has 17 amino acids.